The sequence of this T cell receptor (beta chain) was determined in a study of T cells in Graves' hyperthyroidism and ophthalmopathy. Amplification of TCR beta CDR3 regions used RNA as the template. First-round RT-PCR of the TCR CDR3 relied on the HTBI primer set. TCRdb reprocessed the multiplex PCR reads via MiXCR and lists one record per CDR3 protein. The repertoire holds a few hundred thousand distinct CDR3 sequences, with more than 12% as singletons. This clonotype was recorded at least ten times. The CDR3 is made up of 15 amino acids. V was pared by 3 bases and J by 5 bases, with 16 bases between. Germline loops: CDR1 SEHNR, CDR2 FQNEAQ (reference sequence).

Material for sequencing was blood. The genes are TRBV7-9 and TRBJ2-5, with a possible D match to TRBD2 (6 bases). This clonotype originated in a woman in her 30s with Graves' ophthalmopathy. The CDR3, as DNA: TGTGCCAGCAGCTTTTCAAGAGCGGGCTCGGAGACCCAGTACTTC. Its translation is CASSFSRAGSETQYF.